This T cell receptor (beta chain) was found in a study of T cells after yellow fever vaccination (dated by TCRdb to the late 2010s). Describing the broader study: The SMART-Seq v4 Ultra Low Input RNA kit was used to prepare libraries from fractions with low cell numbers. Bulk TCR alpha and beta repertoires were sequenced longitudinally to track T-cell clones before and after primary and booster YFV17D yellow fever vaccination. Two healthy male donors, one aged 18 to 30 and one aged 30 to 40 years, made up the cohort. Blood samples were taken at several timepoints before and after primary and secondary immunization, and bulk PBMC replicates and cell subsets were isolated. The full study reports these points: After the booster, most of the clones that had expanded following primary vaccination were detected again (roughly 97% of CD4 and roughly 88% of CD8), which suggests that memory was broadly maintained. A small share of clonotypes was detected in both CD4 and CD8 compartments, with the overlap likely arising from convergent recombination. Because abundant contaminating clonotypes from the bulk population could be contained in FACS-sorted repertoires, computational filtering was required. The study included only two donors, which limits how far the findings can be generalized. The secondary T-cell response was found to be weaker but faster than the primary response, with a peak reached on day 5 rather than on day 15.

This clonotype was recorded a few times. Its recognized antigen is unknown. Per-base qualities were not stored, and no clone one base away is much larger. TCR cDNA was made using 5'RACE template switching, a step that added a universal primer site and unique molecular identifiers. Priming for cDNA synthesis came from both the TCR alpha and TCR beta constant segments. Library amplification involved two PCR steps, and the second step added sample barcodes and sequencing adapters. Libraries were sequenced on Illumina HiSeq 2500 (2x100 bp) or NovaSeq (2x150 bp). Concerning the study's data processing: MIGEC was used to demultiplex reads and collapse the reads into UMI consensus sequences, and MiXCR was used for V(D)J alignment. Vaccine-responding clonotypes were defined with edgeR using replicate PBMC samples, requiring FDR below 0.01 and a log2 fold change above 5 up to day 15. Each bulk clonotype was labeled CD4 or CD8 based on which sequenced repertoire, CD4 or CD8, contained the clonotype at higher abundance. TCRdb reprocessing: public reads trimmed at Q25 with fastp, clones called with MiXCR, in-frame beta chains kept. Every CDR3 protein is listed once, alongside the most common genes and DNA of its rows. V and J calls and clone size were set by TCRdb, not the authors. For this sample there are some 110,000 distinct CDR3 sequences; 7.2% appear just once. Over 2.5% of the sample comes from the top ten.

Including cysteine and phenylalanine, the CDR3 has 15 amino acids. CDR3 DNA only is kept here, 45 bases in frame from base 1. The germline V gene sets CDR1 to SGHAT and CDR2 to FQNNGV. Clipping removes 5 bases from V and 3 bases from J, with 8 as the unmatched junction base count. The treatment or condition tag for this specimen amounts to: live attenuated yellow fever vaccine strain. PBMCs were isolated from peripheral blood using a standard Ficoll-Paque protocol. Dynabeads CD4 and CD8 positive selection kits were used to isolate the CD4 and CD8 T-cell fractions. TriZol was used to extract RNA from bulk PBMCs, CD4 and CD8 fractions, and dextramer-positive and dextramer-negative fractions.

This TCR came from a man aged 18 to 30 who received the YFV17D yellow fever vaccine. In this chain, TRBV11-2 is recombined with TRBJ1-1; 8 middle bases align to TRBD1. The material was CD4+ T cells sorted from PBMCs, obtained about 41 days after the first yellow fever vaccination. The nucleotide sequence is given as TGTGCCAGCAGCATCCGGACAGGGACCGACACTGAAGCTTTCTTT. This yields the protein CASSIRTGTDTEAFF. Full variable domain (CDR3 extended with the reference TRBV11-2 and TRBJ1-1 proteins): EAGVAQSPRYKIIEKRQSVAFWCNPISGHATLYWYQQILGQGPKLLIQFQNNGVVDDSQLPKDRFSAERLKGVDSTLKIQPAKLEDSAVYLCASSIRTGTDTEAFFGQGTRLTVV.